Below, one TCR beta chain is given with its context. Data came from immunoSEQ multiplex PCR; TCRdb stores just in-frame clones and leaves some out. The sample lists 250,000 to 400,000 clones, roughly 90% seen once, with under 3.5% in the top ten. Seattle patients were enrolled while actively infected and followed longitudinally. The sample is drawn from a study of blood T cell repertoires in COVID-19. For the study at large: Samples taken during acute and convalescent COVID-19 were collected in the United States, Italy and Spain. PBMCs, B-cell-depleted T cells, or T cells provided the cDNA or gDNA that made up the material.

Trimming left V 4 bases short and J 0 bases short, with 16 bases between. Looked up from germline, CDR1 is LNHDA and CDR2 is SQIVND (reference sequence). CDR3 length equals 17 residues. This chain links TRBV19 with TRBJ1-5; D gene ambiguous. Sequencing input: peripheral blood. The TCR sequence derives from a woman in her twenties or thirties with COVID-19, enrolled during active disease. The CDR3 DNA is TGTGCCAGTAGTAAGGCGGCAGCCTCTATTAGCAATCAGCCCCAGCATTTT. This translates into CASSKAAASISNQPQHF. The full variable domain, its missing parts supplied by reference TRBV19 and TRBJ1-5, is DGGITQSPKYLFRKEGQNVTLSCEQNLNHDAMYWYRQDPGQGLRLIYYSQIVNDFQKGDIAEGYSVSREKKESFPLTVTSAQKNPTAFYLCASSKAAASISNQPQHFGDGTRLSIL.